This T cell receptor beta chain was captured in a study of T cell repertoires in cytomegalovirus infection. Turning to the study itself: Evidence of both CMV infection and a matching HLA type came from public TCR beta signatures.

This CDR3 contains 13 residues. CDR1 DFQATT and CDR2 SNEGSKA come from the germline V gene (reference sequence). V lost 7 bases and J 2 bases, leaving 12 bases between the germline ends. Comment on this clonotype: Its cognate antigen is unknown.

TCRdb reprocessed the reads with MiXCR, giving one entry per CDR3 protein. The data show 100,000 to 150,000 distinct CDR3 sequences, roughly 25% seen once. The sequencing input was PBMCs, sequenced either directly or after in vitro stimulation (not recorded which). This chain connects TRBV20-1 to TRBJ1-5; D is perhaps TRBD1 (5 bases). The origin of this receptor is a human donor in good health (CMV status not recorded). Some clones in this sample may be carry-over from other donors' samples. As DNA, the CDR3 is TGCAGTGTGGACAAACGCGGCAATCAGCCCCAGCATTTT. This codes for CSVDKRGNQPQHF.